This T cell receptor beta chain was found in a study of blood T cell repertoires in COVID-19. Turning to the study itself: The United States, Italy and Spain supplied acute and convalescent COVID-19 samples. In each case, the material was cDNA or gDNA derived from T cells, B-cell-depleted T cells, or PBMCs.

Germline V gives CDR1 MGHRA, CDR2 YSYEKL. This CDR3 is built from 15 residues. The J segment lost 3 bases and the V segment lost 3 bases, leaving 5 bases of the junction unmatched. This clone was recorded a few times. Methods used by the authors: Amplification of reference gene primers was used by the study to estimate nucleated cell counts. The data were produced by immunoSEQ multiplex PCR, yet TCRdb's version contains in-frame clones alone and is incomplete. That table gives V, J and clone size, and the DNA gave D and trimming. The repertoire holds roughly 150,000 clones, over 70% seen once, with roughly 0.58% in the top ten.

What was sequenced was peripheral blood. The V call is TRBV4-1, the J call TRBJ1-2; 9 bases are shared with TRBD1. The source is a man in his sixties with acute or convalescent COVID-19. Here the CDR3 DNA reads TGCGCCAGCAGCCAGACGGGACAGGGCGACTATGGCTACACCTTC. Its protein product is CASSQTGQGDYGYTF.